These 15 T cell receptor beta chains came from one sample sequenced in a study of blood T cell repertoires in COVID-19. Sequencing was performed with immunoSEQ multiplex PCR; in TCRdb, only in-frame clones are kept and a portion is missing. The sample records 490,000 or so clones, about nine tenths being singletons. The sequenced sample consisted of PBMCs or T cells enriched from blood (not recorded which). Source of these receptors: a woman aged 55 to 70 who had recovered from COVID-19.

The chain carries TRBV5-1 and TRBJ2-7, with D perhaps TRBD2 (6 bases). Per germline, CDR1 SGHRS and CDR2 YFSETQ. Trimming shortened V by 0 bases and J by 3 bases, and 13 bases separated the two germline ends. The CDR3 spans 15 residues. The CDR3 DNA follows: TGCGCCAGCAGCTTGGGCGGGACGGACCTCTACGAGCAGTACTTC. Translated, it gives CASSLGGTDLYEQYF.

This chain links TRBV2 with TRBJ2-2; D is perhaps TRBD1 (6 bases). V shed 3 bases and J shed 3 bases, with 17 bases lying between them. CDR1 and CDR2 from the germline V gene are SNHLY and FYNNEI. This CDR3 has 17 amino acids. CDR3 DNA: TGTGCCAGCAGTGATTCAAAAACAGGGTTCGACACCGGGGAGCTGTTTTTT. It yields the protein CASSDSKTGFDTGELFF.

This clone was seen once. Other DNA sequences in the same sample also yield this CDR3. This sequence joins TRBV5-1 and TRBJ1-1; D is uncertain. Trimming stripped 2 bases from V and 0 bases from J, with 8 bases between. The CDR3 consists of 14 residues. The V gene's germline CDR1 is SGHRS and CDR2 YFSETQ. CDR3 protein: CASSLGGMNTEAFF. Here the CDR3 DNA reads TGCGCCAGCAGCTTAGGCGGAATGAACACTGAAGCTTTCTTT.

J is TRBJ1-1 and V is TRBV29-1, with 7 bases fitting TRBD1. V gave up 2 bases and J gave up 2 bases; unmatched junction bases: 2. This CDR3 is built from 13 residues. Germline V CDR1 and CDR2: SQVTM, ANQGSEA. The CDR3 region is CSVERDRNTEAFF. In DNA form, the CDR3 reads TGCAGCGTTGAACGGGACAGAAACACTGAAGCTTTCTTT.

V is TRBV6-5 and J is TRBJ1-2, with D possibly being TRBD1 (5 bases). The CDR3 has 13 residues. CDR1 and CDR2 from the germline V gene are MNHEY and SVGAGI. With 7 bases removed from V and 4 bases from J, the gap between germline ends came to 13 bases. The CDR3 DNA follows: TGTGCCAGCATTCCAGTAGGGGTCTATGGCTACACCTTC. Amino acid sequence: CASIPVGVYGYTF.

The chain has TRBV11-2 and TRBJ2-7; perhaps TRBD1 as D (8 bases). The CDR3 contains 16 residues. V dropped 3 bases and J dropped 2 bases, with 17 bases sitting between them. The germline CDR1 and CDR2 sequences are SGHAT and FQNNGV. The CDR3 spells CASSLGGGQDPYEQYF. For the CDR3, the DNA is TGTGCCAGCAGCTTGGGGGGGGGACAGGACCCCTACGAGCAGTACTTC. The full variable domain, with the rest looked up from reference TRBV11-2 and TRBJ2-7, is EAGVAQSPRYKIIEKRQSVAFWCNPISGHATLYWYQQILGQGPKLLIQFQNNGVVDDSQLPKDRFSAERLKGVDSTLKIQPAKLEDSAVYLCASSLGGGQDPYEQYFGPGTRLTVT.

This clone was found many times. The chain joins TRBV11-3 to TRBJ2-7; D perhaps matches TRBD2 (5 bases). CDR3 length: 14 residues. Germline V gene data show CDR1 as SGHNT and CDR2 as YENEEA. Trimming shortened V by 5 bases and J by 3 bases, and 14 bases separated the two germline ends. The CDR3 coding sequence is TGTGCCAGCAGCAAAGACGACTATAACTACGAGCAGTACTTC. Protein product: CASSKDDYNYEQYF. The full variable domain, rest sourced from reference TRBV11-3 and TRBJ2-7, is EAGVVQSPRYKIIEKKQPVAFWCNPISGHNTLYWYLQNLGQGPELLIRYENEEAVDDSQLPKDRFSAERLKGVDSTLKIQPAELGDSAVYLCASSKDDYNYEQYFGPGTRLTVT.

V usage is TRBV4-1 and J usage is TRBJ1-5, with D possibly being TRBD1 (6 bases). The length of the CDR3 is 15 residues. Trimming removed 3 bases at V and 4 bases at J, with 13 bases between. The germline gives CDR1 MGHRA, CDR2 YSYEKL. The CDR3 is CASSQGLQGNQPQHF. CDR3 DNA: TGCGCCAGCAGCCAGGGCTTACAGGGTAATCAGCCCCAGCATTTT.

This chain links TRBV25-1 with TRBJ1-1, with TRBD1 matching over 7 bases. The CDR3 has 13 residues. Germline V gene data show CDR1 as MGHDK and CDR2 as SYGVNS. V trimming: 0 bases; J trimming: 11 bases; junction bases outside the gene matches: 6. In DNA form, the CDR3 reads TGTGCCAGCAGTGAATATTGGACAGGAGACGCTTTCTTT. This encodes CASSEYWTGDAFF.

This clone came up once. The chain couples TRBV4-1 to TRBJ2-1; maybe TRBD2 (5 bases). V lost 0 bases, J lost 2 bases, and 11 bases lay in between. This CDR3 spans 16 amino acids. Germline-derived CDR1 and CDR2 are MGHRA and YSYEKL. CDR3 in amino acids: CASSQDWNSAYNEQFF. CDR3 nucleotides: TGCGCCAGCAGCCAAGATTGGAATAGCGCCTACAATGAGCAGTTCTTC.

The chain has TRBV7-9 and TRBJ1-2; 7 bases are a match to TRBD1. CDR1 is SEHNR and CDR2 is FQNEAQ in the germline V gene (reference sequence). The CDR3 loop spans 13 amino acids. Germline trimming cut 4 bases from V and 6 bases from J; bases unmatched to any gene: 5. CDR3 nucleotide sequence: TGTGCCAGCAGCTCCGACAGGGTACATGGCTACACCTTC. It yields the protein CASSSDRVHGYTF.

This chain connects TRBV29-1 to TRBJ2-7; weak D call: TRBD1 (7 bases). The V and J ends lost 4 bases and 0 bases respectively, with 13 bases between them. Germline values: CDR1 SQVTM, CDR2 ANQGSEA. This CDR3 comprises 14 residues. CDR3 sequence (DNA): TGCAGCGTTGTAGGAGGGGGCAGCTCCTACGAGCAGTACTTC. Its translation is CSVVGGGSSYEQYF.

The chain links TRBV6-2 or TRBV6-3 to TRBJ2-4; D not certain. Germline CDR1 and CDR2: MNHEY and SVGEGT. CDR3 length: 16 amino acids. The V end was cut by 2 bases, the J end by 0 bases, with 11 bases between. This chain's CDR3 is CASSYGTALAKNIQYF. For the CDR3, the DNA is TGTGCCAGCAGTTACGGAACAGCTCTAGCCAAAAACATTCAGTACTTC.

The chain combines TRBV19 with TRBJ1-1; D may be TRBD1 (6 bases). Per the germline V gene, CDR1 is LNHDA and CDR2 is SQIVND (reference sequence). V gave up 9 bases and J gave up 4 bases, with 15 bases separating them. The length of the CDR3 is 13 residues. CDR3 in amino acids: CASSTGWPTEAFF. CDR3 DNA sequence: TGTGCCAGCTCTACAGGGTGGCCCACTGAAGCTTTCTTT.

V and J are TRBV6-1 and TRBJ2-3; 10 bases agree with TRBD1. Germline V lookup: CDR1 MNHNS, CDR2 SASEGT. The CDR3 extends over 16 amino acids. V dropped 1 base and J dropped 5; count of bases not matched to a gene: 6. CDR3 coding DNA: TGTGCCAGCAGTGAAGGGGCTGGACAGGGGGTAGATACGCAGTATTTT. Protein sequence: CASSEGAGQGVDTQYF.